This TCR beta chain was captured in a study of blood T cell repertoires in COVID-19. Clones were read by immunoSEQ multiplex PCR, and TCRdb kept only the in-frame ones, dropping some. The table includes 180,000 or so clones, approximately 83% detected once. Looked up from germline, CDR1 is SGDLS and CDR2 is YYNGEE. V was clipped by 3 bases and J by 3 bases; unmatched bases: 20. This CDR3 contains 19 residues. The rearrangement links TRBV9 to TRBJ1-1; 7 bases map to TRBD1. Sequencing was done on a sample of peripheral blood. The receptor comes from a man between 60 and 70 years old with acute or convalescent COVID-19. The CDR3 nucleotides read TGTGCCAGCAGCGCCTCCGTTACCCAATCAGGGGGTCGGGACACTGAAGCTTTCTTT. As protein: CASSASVTQSGGRDTEAFF. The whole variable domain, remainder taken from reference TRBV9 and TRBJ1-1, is DSGVTQTPKHLITATGQRVTLRCSPRSGDLSVYWYQQSLDQGLQFLIQYYNGEERAKGNILERFSAQQFPDLHSELNLSSLELGDSALYFCASSASVTQSGGRDTEAFFGQGTRLTVV.